This is a list of T cell receptor beta chains from one sample in a study of blood T cell repertoires in COVID-19. TCRdb's table, derived via immunoSEQ multiplex PCR, lists solely in-frame clones and lacks some. The table records about 200,000 clones, around 88% of them present only once. Specimen: PBMCs or T cells enriched from blood (not recorded which). These receptors were collected from a woman aged 30 to 39 who had been exposed to COVID-19. The CDR3 runs from the conserved cysteine through the conserved F or W. The D gene is left open where the match is weak. Where a row states a size, it is once, few, many or the class of an expanded clone; other rows omit it.

D gene,V gene,J gene,clone size,CDR3 DNA,CDR3 protein
.,TRBV19,TRBJ1-4,.,TGTGCCAGTAGTATTCAGATTGCAACTAATGAAAAACTGTTTTTT,CASSIQIATNEKLFF
TRBD1,TRBV29-1,TRBJ1-1,.,TGCAGCGTTGACAAGTCAGGGGGCGGGAGTTTGAACACTGAAGCTTTCTTT,CSVDKSGGGSLNTEAFF
TRBD1,TRBV9,TRBJ2-7,once,TGTGCCAGCAGCCTCCAGGGGGACGAGCAGTACTTC,CASSLQGDEQYF
TRBD2,TRBV6-6,TRBJ2-7,.,TGTGCCAGCAGCCTAGGACTAGCGGGGGACGAGCAGTACTTC,CASSLGLAGDEQYF
.,TRBV6-1,TRBJ1-5,.,TGTGCCAGCAGTGAGTCATGGGAGGCGCCCCAGCATTTT,CASSESWEAPQHF
TRBD2,TRBV24-1,TRBJ2-3,.,TGTGCCACCAGTGATTGGCTAGCGGGGAGCACAGATACGCAGTATTTT,CATSDWLAGSTDTQYF
TRBD1,TRBV7-9,TRBJ1-4,.,TGTGCCAGCAGCGTTGGGACAGGGAATGAAAAACTGTTTTTT,CASSVGTGNEKLFF
.,TRBV27,TRBJ1-5,.,TGTGCCAGCAGTCTTACAGGGAACAATCAGCCCCAGCATTTT,CASSLTGNNQPQHF
.,TRBV18,TRBJ2-5,.,TGTGCCAGCTCACAGCGACAGAAAGGGGAGACCCAGTACTTC,CASSQRQKGETQYF
.,TRBV5-4,TRBJ1-1,once,TGTGCCAGCAGCTTGGGGCAGAGGGACACTGAAGCTTTCTTT,CASSLGQRDTEAFF
.,TRBV18,TRBJ2-1,.,TGTGCCAGCTCACCCGATCGGAGTTCCTACAATGAGCAGTTCTTC,CASSPDRSSYNEQFF
.,TRBV21-1,TRBJ1-4,.,TGTGCCAGCAGCCTACGCTCCATCCCGGTGCGGCAGGGTAATGAAAAACTGTTTTTT,CASSLRSIPVRQGNEKLFF
TRBD1,TRBV18,TRBJ1-6,.,TGTGCCAGCTCACCCGCCGGGACAGTTAATTCACCCCTCCACTTT,CASSPAGTVNSPLHF
TRBD1,TRBV5-8,TRBJ1-2,.,TGTGCCAGCACCGACAGGGGCGGACTATATGGCTACACCTTC,CASTDRGGLYGYTF
TRBD1,TRBV3-1/TRBV3-2,TRBJ1-1,.,TGTGCCAGCAGCCAAGATAGGGACAGGGGGGCTGAAGCTTTCTTT,CASSQDRDRGAEAFF
.,TRBV5-1,TRBJ1-5,.,TGCGCCAGCAGCCCAGGAACCAATCAGCCCCAGCATTTT,CASSPGTNQPQHF
TRBD1,TRBV4-1,TRBJ2-7,.,TGCGCCAGCAGCCAAGGATGGACAGGGGTGCTCGACGAGCAGTACTTC,CASSQGWTGVLDEQYF
.,TRBV5-4,TRBJ2-1,.,TGTGCCAGCAGCTCGGGGGGAGGGGGACTGTTCGGAGGGCAGTTCTTC,CASSSGGGGLFGGQFF
.,TRBV12-3/TRBV12-4,TRBJ2-3,once,TGTGCCAGCTTAGGGAGCGGGCCAGATACGCAGTATTTT,CASLGSGPDTQYF
.,TRBV30,TRBJ1-5,.,TGTGCCTGGAGTGGGACAGTGGGTCAGCCCCAGCATTTT,CAWSGTVGQPQHF
TRBD2,TRBV10-2,TRBJ2-5,.,TGCGCCAGCAGGATGAGCGGGGGAGAGACCCAGTACTTC,CASRMSGGETQYF
TRBD1,TRBV19,TRBJ2-2,.,TGTGCCAGTAGTATTCGGGGACAGCTTAACACCGGGGAGCTGTTTTTT,CASSIRGQLNTGELFF
.,TRBV6-5,TRBJ1-5,.,TGTGCCAGCACCGGGACACGAAATCAGCCCCAGCATTTT,CASTGTRNQPQHF
.,TRBV5-1,TRBJ1-6,few,TGCGCCAGCAGCTTGGGGACAGCCTATAATAATTCACCCCTCCACTTT,CASSLGTAYNNSPLHF
.,TRBV9,TRBJ1-5,.,TGTGCCAGCAGCGTAGGGCAGGGAATTCAGCCCCAGCATTTT,CASSVGQGIQPQHF
.,TRBV5-8,TRBJ2-1,.,TGTGCCAGCAGTTCCGACTACAACTACAATGAGCAGTTCTTC,CASSSDYNYNEQFF
TRBD2,TRBV2,TRBJ2-1,.,TGTGCCAGCAGGACCCTAGCGGGGAGCGCCTACGAGCAGTTCTTC,CASRTLAGSAYEQFF
.,TRBV10-2,TRBJ1-3,.,TGCGCCAGCAGTGGGGGTGGGGCCACTGGAAACACCATATATTTT,CASSGGGATGNTIYF
TRBD2,TRBV19,TRBJ2-3,.,TGTGCCAGTAGTATAGTACCGGGAGGGACAGATACGCAGTATTTT,CASSIVPGGTDTQYF
TRBD1,TRBV29-1,TRBJ2-7,medium-sized,TGCAGCGTTGAAGGGACAGGGGGCGGCGAGCAGTACTTC,CSVEGTGGGEQYF
TRBD1,TRBV24-1,TRBJ1-2,.,TGTGCCACCAGTGATTTCGGACAGGGGGCGCAAGGCTACACCTTC,CATSDFGQGAQGYTF
TRBD1,TRBV6-2/TRBV6-3,TRBJ2-1,once,TGTGCCAGCAGTTACTCGGAAACAGGGGGGTACAATGAGCAGTTCTTC,CASSYSETGGYNEQFF
TRBD1,TRBV5-8,TRBJ2-7,few,TGTGCCAGCAGCTCGGGACAGGGCTACGAGCAGTACTTC,CASSSGQGYEQYF
TRBD1,TRBV18,TRBJ1-2,.,TGTGCCAGCTCCCGAACGACAGGGGGCTTCGTCTATGGCTACACCTTC,CASSRTTGGFVYGYTF
.,TRBV18,TRBJ1-5,.,TGTGCCAGCTCACCAGGCGGTAGCAATCAGCCCCAGCATTTT,CASSPGGSNQPQHF
.,TRBV19,TRBJ1-1,.,TGTGCCAGTAGTATAGGGGGAGGTTTGGCTTTCTTT,CASSIGGGLAFF
.,TRBV29-1,TRBJ1-4,.,TGCAGCGTTGCAGATCCAAATGAAAAACTGTTTTTT,CSVADPNEKLFF